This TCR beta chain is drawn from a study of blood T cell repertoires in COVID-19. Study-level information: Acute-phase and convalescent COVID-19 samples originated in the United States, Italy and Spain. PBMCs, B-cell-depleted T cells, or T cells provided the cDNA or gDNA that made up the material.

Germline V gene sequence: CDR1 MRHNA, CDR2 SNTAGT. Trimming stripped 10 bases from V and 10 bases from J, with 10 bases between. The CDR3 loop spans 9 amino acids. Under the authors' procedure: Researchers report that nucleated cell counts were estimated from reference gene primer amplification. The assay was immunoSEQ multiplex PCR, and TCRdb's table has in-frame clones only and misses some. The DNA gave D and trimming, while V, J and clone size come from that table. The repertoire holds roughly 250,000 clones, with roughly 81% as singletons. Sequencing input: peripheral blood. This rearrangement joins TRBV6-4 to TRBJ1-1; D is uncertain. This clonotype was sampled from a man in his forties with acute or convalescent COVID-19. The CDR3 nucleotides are TGTGCCACGAGGGAGAGAGCTTTCTTT. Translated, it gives CATRERAFF.